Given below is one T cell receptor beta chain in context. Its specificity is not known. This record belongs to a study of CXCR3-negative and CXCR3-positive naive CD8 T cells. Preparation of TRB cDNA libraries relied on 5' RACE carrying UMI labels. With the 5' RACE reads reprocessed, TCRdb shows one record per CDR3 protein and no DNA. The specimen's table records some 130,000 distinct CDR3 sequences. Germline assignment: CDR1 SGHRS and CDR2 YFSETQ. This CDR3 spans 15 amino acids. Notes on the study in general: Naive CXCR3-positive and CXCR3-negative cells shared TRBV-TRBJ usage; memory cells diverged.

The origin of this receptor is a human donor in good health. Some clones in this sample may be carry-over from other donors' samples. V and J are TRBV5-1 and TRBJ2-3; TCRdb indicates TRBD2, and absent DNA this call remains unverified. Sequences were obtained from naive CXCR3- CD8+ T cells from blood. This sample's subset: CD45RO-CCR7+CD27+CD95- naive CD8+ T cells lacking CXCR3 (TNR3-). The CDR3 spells CASSFSGGWADTQYF.